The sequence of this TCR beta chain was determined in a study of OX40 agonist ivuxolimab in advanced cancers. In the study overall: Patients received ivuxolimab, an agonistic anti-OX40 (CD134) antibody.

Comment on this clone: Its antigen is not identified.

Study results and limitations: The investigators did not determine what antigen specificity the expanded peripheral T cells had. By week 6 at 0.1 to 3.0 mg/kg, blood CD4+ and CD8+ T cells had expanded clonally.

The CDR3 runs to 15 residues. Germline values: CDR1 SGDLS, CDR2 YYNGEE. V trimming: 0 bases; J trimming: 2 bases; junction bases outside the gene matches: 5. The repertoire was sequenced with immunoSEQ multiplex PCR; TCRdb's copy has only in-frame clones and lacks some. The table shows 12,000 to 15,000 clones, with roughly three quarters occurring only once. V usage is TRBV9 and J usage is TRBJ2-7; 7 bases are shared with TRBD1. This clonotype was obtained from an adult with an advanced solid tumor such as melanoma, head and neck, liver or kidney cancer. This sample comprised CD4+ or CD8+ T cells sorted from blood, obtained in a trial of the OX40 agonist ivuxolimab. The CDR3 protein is CASSVASQGAYEQYF. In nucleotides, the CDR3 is TGTGCCAGCAGCGTAGCTTCCCAGGGGGCCTACGAGCAGTACTTC.